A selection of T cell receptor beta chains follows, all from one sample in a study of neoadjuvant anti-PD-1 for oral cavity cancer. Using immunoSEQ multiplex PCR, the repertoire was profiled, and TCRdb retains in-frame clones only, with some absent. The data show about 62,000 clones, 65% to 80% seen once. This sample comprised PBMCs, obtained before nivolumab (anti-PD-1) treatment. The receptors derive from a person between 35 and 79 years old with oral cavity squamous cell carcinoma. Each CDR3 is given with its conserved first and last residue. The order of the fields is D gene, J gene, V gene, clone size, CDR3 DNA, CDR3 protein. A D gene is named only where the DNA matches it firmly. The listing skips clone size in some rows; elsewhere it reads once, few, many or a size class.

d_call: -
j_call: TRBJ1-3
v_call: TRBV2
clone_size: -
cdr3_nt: TGTGCCAGCAGTCCCGGGACATATCCCTTCTGGGACACCATATATTTT
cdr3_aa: CASSPGTYPFWDTIYF

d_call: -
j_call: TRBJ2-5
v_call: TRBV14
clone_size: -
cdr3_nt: TGTGCCAGCAGCCAAGATCTTGGTCAAGAGACCCAGTACTTC
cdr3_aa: CASSQDLGQETQYF

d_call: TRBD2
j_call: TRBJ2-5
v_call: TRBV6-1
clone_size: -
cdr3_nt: TGTGCCAGCTTTCCGGGACTAGCGGATCAAGAGACCCAGTACTTC
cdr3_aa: CASFPGLADQETQYF

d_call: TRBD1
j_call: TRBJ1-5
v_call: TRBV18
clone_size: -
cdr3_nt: TGTGCCAGCTCACTAACGGACAGGGATCAGCCCCAGCATTTT
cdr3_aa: CASSLTDRDQPQHF

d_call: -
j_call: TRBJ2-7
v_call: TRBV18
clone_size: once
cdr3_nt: TGTGCCAGCTCACCCTATAAGGTGGGGGACTACGAGCAGTACTTC
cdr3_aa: CASSPYKVGDYEQYF

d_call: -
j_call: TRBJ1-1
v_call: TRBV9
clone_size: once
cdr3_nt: TGTGCCAGCAGCGTAGCTGGGAACACTGAAGCTTTCTTT
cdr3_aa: CASSVAGNTEAFF

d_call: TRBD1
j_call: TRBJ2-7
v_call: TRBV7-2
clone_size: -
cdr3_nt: TGTGCCAGCAGCATGGACAGGGGCGAGCAGTACTTC
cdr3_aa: CASSMDRGEQYF

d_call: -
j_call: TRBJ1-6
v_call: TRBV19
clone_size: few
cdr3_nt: TGTGCCAGTAGTATGGGACCGGGACTGACCCTTGATTCACCCCTCCACTTT
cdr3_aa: CASSMGPGLTLDSPLHF

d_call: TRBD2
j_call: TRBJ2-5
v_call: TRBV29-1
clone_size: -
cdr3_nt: TGCAGCGTTGAAGATCATGGACTAGCGAGGGAGACCCAGTACTTC
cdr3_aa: CSVEDHGLARETQYF

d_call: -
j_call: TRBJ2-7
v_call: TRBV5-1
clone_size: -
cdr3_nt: TGCGCCAGCAGCTTGTTAGACACGAGCTCCTACGAGCAGTACTTC
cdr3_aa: CASSLLDTSSYEQYF

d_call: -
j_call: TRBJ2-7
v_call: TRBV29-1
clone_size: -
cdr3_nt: TGCAGCGTTGAAGAAGGGCCGCGCCAACAGTACTTC
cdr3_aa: CSVEEGPRQQYF

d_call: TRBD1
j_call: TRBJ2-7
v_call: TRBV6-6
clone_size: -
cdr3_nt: TGTGCCAGCAGTTCAGGGGGCCGAGGCTACGAGCAGTACTTC
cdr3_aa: CASSSGGRGYEQYF

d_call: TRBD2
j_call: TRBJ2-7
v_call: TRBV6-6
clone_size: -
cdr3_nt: TGTGCCAGCAGCAAGGAGCGGGAGTCCTCCGACGAGCAGTACTTC
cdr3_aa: CASSKERESSDEQYF

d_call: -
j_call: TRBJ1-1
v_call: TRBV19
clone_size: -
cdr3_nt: TGTGCCAGTAGTATAGCCCGACAGATGAACACTGAAGCTTTCTTT
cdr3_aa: CASSIARQMNTEAFF

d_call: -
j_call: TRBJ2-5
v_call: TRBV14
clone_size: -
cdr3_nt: TGTGCCAGCAGCCGAGGCGCCCAAGAGACCCAGTACTTC
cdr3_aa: CASSRGAQETQYF

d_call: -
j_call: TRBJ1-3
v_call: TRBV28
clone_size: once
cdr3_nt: TGTGCCAGCAGTATCTCGGGGGGGTCGGCTGGAAACACCATATATTTT
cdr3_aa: CASSISGGSAGNTIYF

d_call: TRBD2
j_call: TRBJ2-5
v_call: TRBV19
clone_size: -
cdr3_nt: TGTGCCAGTAGTATAGGGTTAGCGGGGAAGGGAGAGACCCAGTACTTC
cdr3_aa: CASSIGLAGKGETQYF

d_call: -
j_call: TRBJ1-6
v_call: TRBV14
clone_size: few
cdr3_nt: TGTGCCAGCAGCCAAGACATGGATAATTCACCCCTCCACTTT
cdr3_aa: CASSQDMDNSPLHF

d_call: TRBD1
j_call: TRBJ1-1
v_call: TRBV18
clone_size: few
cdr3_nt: TGTGCCAGCTCACCCGGGACAGGGGGCTTAAACACTGAAGCTTTCTTT
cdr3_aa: CASSPGTGGLNTEAFF

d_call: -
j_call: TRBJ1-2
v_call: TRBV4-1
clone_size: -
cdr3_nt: TGCGCCAGCAGCCCGGGAGCTGGGGGCTACACCTTC
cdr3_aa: CASSPGAGGYTF

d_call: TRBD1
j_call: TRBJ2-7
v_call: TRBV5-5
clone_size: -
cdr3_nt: TGTGCCAGCAGTAGACAGGGCTCCTACGAGCAGTACTTC
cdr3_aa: CASSRQGSYEQYF

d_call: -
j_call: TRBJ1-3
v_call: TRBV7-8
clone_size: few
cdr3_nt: TGTGCCAGCAGCTCCCTTTTCAGGGGTGACGGAAACACCATATATTTT
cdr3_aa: CASSSLFRGDGNTIYF

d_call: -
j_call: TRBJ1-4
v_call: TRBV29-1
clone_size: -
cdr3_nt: TGCAGCGTTCTGGGTCAGCTTAATGAAAAACTGTTTTTT
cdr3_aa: CSVLGQLNEKLFF

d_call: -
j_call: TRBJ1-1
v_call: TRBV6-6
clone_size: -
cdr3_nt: TGTGCCAGCAGTTACGGTGGGCAGGGCGGGAACACTGAAGCTTTCTTT
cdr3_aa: CASSYGGQGGNTEAFF

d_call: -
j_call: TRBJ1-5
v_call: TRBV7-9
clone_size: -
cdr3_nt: TGTGCCAGCAGTTCACAGGGTTTTGGCAATCAGCCCCAGCATTTT
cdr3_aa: CASSSQGFGNQPQHF

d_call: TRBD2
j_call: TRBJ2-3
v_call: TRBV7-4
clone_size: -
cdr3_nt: TGTGCCAGCAACTATAGCGGGGGGTCTACAGATACGCAGTATTTT
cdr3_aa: CASNYSGGSTDTQYF

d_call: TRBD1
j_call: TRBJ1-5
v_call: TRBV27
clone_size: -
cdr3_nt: TGTGCCAGCAGTCCTTCCGCGGGACAGGTAGTACAGCCCCAGCATTTT
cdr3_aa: CASSPSAGQVVQPQHF

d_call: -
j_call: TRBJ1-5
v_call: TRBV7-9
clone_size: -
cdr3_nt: TGTGCCAGCAGCTTAGGGGGCGGACGCAATCAGCCCCAGCATTTT
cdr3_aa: CASSLGGGRNQPQHF

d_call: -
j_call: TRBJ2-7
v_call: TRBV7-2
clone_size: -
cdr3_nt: TGTGCCAGCAGCTTAGCGGGGGCTGGGTTTAGGGGTTACGAGCAGTACTTC
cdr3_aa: CASSLAGAGFRGYEQYF

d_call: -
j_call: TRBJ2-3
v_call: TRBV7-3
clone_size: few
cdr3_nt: TGTGCCAGCAGCTTAACGCCTTCCAGGGGGGCCGGGGATACGCAGTATTTT
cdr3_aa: CASSLTPSRGAGDTQYF

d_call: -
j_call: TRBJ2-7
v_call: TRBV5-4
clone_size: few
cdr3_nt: TGTGCCACACTGGACAGTAGCTCCTACGAGCAGTACTTC
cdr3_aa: CATLDSSSYEQYF

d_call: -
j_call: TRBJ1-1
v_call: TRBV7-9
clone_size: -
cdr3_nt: TGTGCCAGCAGCTTCCTTTTCCAGAACACTGAAGCTTTCTTT
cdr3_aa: CASSFLFQNTEAFF

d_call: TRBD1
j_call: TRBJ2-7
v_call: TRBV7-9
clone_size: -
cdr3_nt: TGTGCCAGCAGCTTACTTGGACAGGGGTCCCCCTACGAGCAGTACTTC
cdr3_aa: CASSLLGQGSPYEQYF

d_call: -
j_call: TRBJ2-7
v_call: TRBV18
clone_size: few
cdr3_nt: TGTGCCAGCTCGTCGGTTACGGGACGGATCTACGAGCAGTACTTC
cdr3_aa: CASSSVTGRIYEQYF

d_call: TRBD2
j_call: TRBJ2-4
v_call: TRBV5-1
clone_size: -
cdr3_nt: TGCGCCAGCAGCCTTCCTAGCGGGGATAACATTCAGTACTTC
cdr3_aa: CASSLPSGDNIQYF

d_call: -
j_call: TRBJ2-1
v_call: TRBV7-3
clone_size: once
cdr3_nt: TGTGCCAGCAGCTCCGTATCGGGGGCCGTAGATGAGCAGTTCTTC
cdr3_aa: CASSSVSGAVDEQFF

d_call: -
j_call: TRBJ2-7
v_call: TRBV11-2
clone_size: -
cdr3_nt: TGTGCCAGCAGCATTCAAATCGGCAGGTTCTCCTACGAGCAGTACTTC
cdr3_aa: CASSIQIGRFSYEQYF

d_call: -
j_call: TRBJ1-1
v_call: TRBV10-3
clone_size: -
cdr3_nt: TGTGCCATCAGTGAGTCTGAACACCAGGGAACTGAAGCTTTCTTT
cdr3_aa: CAISESEHQGTEAFF